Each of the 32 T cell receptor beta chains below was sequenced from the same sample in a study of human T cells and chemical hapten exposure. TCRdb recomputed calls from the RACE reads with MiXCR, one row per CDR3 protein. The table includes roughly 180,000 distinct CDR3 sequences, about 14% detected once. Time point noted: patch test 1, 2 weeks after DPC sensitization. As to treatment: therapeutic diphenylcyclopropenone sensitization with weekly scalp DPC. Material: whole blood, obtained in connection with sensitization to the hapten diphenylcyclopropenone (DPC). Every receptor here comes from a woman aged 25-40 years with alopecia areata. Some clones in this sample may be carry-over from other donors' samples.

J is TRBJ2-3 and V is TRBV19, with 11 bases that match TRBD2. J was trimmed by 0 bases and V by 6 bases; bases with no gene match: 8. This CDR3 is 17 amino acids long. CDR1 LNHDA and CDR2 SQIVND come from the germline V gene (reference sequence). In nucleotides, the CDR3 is TGTGCCAGTAGGCTCGTCGGGACTAGCGGAAGCACAGATACGCAGTATTTT. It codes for CASRLVGTSGSTDTQYF.

The CDR3 reads CASTRSGQYEQYF. CDR3 sequence (DNA): TGTGCCAGCACCCGATCTGGACAGTACGAGCAGTACTTC. The chain recombines TRBV12-3 or TRBV12-4 with TRBJ2-7; possibly TRBD1 for D (6 bases). This CDR3 comprises 13 residues. Trimming took 7 bases from V and 4 from J, leaving 14 bases between them.

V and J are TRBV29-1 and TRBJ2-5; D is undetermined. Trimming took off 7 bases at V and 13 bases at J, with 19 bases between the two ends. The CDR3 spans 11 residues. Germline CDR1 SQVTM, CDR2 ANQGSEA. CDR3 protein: CSARSDGPGYF. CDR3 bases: TGCAGCGCCCGATCGGACGGGCCGGGGTACTTC.

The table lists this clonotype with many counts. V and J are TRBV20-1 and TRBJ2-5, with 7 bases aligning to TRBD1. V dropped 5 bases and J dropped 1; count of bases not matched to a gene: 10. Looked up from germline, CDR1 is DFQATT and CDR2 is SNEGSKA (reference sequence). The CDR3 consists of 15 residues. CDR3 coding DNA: TGCAGTGCTCCTAGACCCAGGGGGTCCCAAGAGACCCAGTACTTC. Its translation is CSAPRPRGSQETQYF.

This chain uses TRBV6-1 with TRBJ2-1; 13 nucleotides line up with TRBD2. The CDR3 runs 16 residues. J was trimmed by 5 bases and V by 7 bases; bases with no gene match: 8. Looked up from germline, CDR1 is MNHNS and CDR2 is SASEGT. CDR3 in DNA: TGTGCCAGCACCCTACTCGGACTAGCGGGGGACAATGAGCAGTTCTTC. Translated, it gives CASTLLGLAGDNEQFF.

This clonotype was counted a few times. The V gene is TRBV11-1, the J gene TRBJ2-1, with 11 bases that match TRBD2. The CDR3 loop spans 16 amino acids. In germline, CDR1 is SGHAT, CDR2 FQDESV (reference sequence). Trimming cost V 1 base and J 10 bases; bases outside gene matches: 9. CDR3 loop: CASSLGGSGRAREQFF. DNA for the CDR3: TGTGCCAGCAGCTTAGGTGGTAGCGGGAGGGCCAGGGAGCAGTTCTTC.

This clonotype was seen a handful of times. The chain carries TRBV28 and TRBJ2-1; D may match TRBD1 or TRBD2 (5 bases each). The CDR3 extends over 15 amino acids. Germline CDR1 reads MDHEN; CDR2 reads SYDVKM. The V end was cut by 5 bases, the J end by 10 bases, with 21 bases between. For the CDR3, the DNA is TGTGCCAGCAGTCTTCGGGGCCCCCCTTCCTACGAGCAGTTCTTC. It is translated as CASSLRGPPSYEQFF.

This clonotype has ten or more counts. The DNA for the CDR3 is TGCAGCGTGGCTTGGAGCGGGAGGCTCACAGATACGCAGTATTTT. Translation: CSVAWSGRLTDTQYF. The chain is built from TRBV29-1 and TRBJ2-3; 9 bases agree with TRBD2. Germline loops: CDR1 SQVTM, CDR2 ANQGSEA. J lost 2 bases, V lost 6 bases, and 9 bases had no gene match. CDR3 length: 15 amino acids.

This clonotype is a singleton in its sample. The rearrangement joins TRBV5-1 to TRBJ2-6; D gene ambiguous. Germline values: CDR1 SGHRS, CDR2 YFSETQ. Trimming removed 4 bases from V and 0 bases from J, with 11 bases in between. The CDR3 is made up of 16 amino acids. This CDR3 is CASSLGFNSGANVLTF. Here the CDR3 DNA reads TGCGCCAGCAGCCTCGGATTCAACTCTGGGGCCAACGTCCTGACTTTC.

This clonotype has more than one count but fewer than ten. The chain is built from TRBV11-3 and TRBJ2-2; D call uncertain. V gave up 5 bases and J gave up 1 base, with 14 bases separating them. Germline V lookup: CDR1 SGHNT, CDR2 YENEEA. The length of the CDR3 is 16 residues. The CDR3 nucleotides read TGTGCCAGCAGCGCTGAATCTCCAGGGAACACCGGGGAGCTGTTTTTT. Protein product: CASSAESPGNTGELFF.

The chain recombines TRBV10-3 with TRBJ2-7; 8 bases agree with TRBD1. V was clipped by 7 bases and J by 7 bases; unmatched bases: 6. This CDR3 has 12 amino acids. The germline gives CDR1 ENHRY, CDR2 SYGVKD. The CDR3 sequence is CAIMTQGAEQYF. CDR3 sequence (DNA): TGTGCCATCATGACGCAGGGGGCAGAGCAGTACTTC.

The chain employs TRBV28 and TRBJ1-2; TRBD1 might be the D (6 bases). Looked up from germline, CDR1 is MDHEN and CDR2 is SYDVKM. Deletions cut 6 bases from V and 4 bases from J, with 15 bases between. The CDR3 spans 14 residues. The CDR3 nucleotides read TGTGCCAGCAGACTCGGGGGCAGCGGCTATGGCTACACCTTC. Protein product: CASRLGGSGYGYTF.

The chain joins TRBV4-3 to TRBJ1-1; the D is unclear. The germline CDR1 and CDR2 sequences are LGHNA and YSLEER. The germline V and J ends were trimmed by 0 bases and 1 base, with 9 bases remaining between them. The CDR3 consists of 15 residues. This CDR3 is CASSQEWTQNTEAFF. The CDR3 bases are TGCGCCAGCAGCCAAGAGTGGACCCAGAACACTGAAGCTTTCTTT.

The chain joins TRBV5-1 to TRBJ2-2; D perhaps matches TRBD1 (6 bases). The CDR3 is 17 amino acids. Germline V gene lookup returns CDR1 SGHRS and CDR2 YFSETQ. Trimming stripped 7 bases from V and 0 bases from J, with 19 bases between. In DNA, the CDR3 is TGCGCCAGCTCCTCGACCGACAGGCCCCCGAACACCGGGGAGCTGTTTTTT. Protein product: CASSSTDRPPNTGELFF.

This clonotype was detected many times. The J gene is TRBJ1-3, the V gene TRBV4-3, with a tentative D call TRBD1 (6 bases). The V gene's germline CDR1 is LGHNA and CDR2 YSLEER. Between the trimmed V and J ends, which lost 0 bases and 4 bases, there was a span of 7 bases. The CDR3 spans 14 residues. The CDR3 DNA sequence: TGCGCCAGCAGCCAAGAGGGGGCCGGAAACACCATATATTTT. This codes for CASSQEGAGNTIYF.

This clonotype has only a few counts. As DNA, the CDR3 is TGTGCCAGCAGCTTAGTGGGACTAGCGGGAGCGGAGCAGTACTTC. As protein: CASSLVGLAGAEQYF. The V gene is TRBV11-2, the J gene TRBJ2-7; 14 positions match TRBD2. The CDR3 is 15 amino acids. V gave up 1 base and J gave up 7 bases; unmatched junction bases: 3. The germline V gene has CDR1 SGHAT and CDR2 FQNNGV.

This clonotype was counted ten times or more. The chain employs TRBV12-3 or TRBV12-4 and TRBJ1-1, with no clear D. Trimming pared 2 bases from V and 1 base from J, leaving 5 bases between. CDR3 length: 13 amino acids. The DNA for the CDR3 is TGTGCCAGCAGTTTAAAAGCGAACACTGAAGCTTTCTTT. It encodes CASSLKANTEAFF.

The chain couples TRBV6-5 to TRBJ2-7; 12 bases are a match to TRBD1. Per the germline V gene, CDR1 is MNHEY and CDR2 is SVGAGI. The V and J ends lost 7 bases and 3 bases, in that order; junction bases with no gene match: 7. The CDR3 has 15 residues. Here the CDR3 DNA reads TGTGCCAGCACCCCGGGACAGGGGGCGTTCTACGAGCAGTACTTC. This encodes CASTPGQGAFYEQYF.

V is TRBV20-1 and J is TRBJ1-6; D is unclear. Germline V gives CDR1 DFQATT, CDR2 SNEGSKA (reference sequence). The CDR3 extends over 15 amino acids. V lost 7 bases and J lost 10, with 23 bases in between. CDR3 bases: TGCAGTGTGTCGTCAGGCGGGCTCGTTTCGTCACCCCTCCACTTT. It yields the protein CSVSSGGLVSSPLHF.

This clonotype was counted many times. The CDR3 DNA follows: TGTGCCAGCAGTCCGCGCTCGGGGACGAACACTGAAGCTTTCTTT. Translated, it gives CASSPRSGTNTEAFF. This sequence joins TRBV12-3 or TRBV12-4 and TRBJ1-1; a weak D match, TRBD1 (5 bases). V lost 5 bases and J lost 1, with 14 bases in between. The CDR3 spans 15 residues.

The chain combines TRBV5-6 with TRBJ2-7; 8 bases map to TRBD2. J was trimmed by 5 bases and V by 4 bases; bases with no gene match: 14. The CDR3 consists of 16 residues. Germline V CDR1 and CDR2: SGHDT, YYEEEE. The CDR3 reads CASSPNPQAGVNEQYF. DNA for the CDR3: TGTGCCAGCAGCCCCAATCCCCAAGCGGGAGTCAACGAGCAGTACTTC.

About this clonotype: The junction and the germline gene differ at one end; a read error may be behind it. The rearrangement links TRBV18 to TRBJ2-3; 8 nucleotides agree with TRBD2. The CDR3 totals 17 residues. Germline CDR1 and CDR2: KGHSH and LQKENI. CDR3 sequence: CASSPSSLAGGTDTRYF. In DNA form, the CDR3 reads TGTGCCAGCTCACCATCCTCTCTGGCGGGGGGAACAGATACGCGGTATTTT. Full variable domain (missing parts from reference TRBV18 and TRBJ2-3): NAGVMQNPRHLVRRRGQEARLRCSPMKGHSHVYWYRQLPEEGLKFMVYLQKENIIDESGMPKERFSAEFPKEGPSILRIQQVVRGDSAAYFCASSPSSLAGGTDTRYFGPGTRLTVL.

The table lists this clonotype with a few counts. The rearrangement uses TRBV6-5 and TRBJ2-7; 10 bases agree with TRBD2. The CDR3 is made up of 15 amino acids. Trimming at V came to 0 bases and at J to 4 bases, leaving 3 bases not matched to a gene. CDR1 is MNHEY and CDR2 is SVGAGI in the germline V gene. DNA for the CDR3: TGTGCCAGCAGTTACTCGTCTAGCGGGAGTTACGAGCAGTACTTC. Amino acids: CASSYSSSGSYEQYF.

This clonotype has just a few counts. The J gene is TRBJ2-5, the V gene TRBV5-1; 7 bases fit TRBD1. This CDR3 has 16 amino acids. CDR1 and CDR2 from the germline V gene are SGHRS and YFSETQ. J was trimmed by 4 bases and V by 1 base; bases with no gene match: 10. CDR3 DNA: TGCGCCAGCAGCTTGACCACAGGGGAAGTTGGAGAGACCCAGTACTTC. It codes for CASSLTTGEVGETQYF.

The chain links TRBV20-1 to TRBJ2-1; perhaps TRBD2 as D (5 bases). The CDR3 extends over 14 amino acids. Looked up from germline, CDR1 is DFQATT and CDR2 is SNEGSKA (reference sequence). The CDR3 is CSALVGPGDNEQFF. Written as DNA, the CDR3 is TGCAGCGCGTTGGTGGGCCCCGGGGACAATGAGCAGTTCTTC.

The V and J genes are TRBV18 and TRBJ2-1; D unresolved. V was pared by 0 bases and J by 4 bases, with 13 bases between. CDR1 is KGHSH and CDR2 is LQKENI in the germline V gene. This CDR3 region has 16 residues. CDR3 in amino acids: CASSPPHQALYNEQFF. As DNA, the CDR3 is TGTGCCAGCTCACCACCACACCAGGCCCTTTACAATGAGCAGTTCTTC.

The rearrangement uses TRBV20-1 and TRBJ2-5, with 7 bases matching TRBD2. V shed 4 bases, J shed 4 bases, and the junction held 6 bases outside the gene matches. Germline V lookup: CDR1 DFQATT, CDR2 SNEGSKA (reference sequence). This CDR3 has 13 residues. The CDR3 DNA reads TGCAGTGCTATGATACTAGCGTCAGAGACCCAGTACTTC. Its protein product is CSAMILASETQYF.

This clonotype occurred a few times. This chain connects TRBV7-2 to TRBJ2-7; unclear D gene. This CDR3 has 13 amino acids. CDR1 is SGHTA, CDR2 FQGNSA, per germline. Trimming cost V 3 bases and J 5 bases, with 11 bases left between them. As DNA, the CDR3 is TGTGCCAGCAGCTTTACCCCTAGAGACGAGCAGTACTTC. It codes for CASSFTPRDEQYF.

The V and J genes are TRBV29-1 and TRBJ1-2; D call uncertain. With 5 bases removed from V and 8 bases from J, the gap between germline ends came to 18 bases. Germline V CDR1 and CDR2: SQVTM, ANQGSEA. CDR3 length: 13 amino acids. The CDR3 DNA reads TGCAGCGTTTTGGACCGAACCCTGTTAGGCTACACCTTC. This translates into CSVLDRTLLGYTF.

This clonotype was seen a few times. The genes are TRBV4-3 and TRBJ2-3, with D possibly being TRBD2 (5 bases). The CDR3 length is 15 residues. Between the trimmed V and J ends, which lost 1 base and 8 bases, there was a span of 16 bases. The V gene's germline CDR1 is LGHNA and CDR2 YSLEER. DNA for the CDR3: TGCGCCAGCAGCCAAGCTGGGAGAGGGATTGGTACGCAGTATTTT. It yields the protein CASSQAGRGIGTQYF.

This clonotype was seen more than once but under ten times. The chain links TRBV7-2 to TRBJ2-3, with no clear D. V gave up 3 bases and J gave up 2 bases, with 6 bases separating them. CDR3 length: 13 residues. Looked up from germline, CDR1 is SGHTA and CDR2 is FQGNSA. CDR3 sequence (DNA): TGTGCCAGCAGCTTCGGGCCCACAGATACGCAGTATTTT. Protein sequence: CASSFGPTDTQYF.

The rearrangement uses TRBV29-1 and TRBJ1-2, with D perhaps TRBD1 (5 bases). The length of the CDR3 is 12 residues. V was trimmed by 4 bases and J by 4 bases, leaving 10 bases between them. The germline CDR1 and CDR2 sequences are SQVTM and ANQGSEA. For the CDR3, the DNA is TGCAGCGTTGGGGACGACTTCTATGGCTACACCTTC. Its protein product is CSVGDDFYGYTF.